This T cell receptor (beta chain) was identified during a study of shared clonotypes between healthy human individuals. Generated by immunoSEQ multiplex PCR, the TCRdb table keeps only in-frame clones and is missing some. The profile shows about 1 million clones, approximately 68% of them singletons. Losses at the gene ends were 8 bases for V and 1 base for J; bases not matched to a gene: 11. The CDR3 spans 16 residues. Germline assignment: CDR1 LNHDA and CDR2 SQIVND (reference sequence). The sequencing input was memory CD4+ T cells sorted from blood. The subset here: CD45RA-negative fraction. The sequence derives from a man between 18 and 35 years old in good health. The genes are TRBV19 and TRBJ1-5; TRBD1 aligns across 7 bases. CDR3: CASGRGGTASNQPQHF. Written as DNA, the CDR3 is TGTGCCAGTGGAAGGGGCGGGACAGCGAGCAATCAGCCCCAGCATTTT. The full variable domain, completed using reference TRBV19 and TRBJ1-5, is DGGITQSPKYLFRKEGQNVTLSCEQNLNHDAMYWYRQDPGQGLRLIYYSQIVNDFQKGDIAEGYSVSREKKESFPLTVTSAQKNPTAFYLCASGRGGTASNQPQHFGDGTRLSIL.